The 15 T cell receptor beta chains reported below all come from one sample, sequenced in a study of blood T cells in healthy people across ages (dated by TCRdb to the mid-2010s). Receptor amplification or capture employed 5' RACE. Sequencing was carried out with an Illumina HiSeq 2500. A second PCR of roughly 7 to 11 cycles was performed with a sample-barcoded 5' primer and a J-beta primer mix. Clones were called with MiXCR by TCRdb after fastp trimmed the public reads at Q25, and only in-frame beta chains were retained. Identical CDR3 protein sequences are pooled into one entry, listed with their most common genes and DNA. The sample table holds about 630,000 distinct CDR3 sequences, of which 20% to 25% were seen once. Roughly 3.6% of the sample is in the top ten clones. Input material: blood. The origin of the receptors is a man between 65 and 80 years old in good health.

V and J are TRBV28 and TRBJ1-4; D might be TRBD1 (5 bases). The CDR3 loop spans 16 amino acids. Trimming removed 5 bases from V and 7 bases from J, with 20 bases in between. Germline V lookup: CDR1 MDHEN, CDR2 SYDVKM. This chain's CDR3 is CASSPRGSRGSEKLFF. CDR3 nucleotides: TGTGCCAGCAGTCCCCGGGGCAGTCGGGGGAGTGAAAAACTGTTTTTT.

In its sample, this clonotype was seen a few times. The V gene is TRBV7-2, the J gene TRBJ2-1; 7 bases are a match to TRBD2. Germline CDR1 and CDR2: SGHTA and FQGNSA. CDR3 length: 15 residues. With 3 bases clipped from V and 5 bases from J, the junction kept 7 bases outside the gene matches. For the CDR3, the DNA is TGTGCCAGCAGCTTCATGACTAGCCTGAACAATGAGCAGTTCTTC. This translates into CASSFMTSLNNEQFF.

This clonotype turned up a few times. The V gene is TRBV7-3, the J gene TRBJ2-7, with 9 bases identical to TRBD2. The germline V gene encodes CDR1 SGHTA and CDR2 FQGTGA. CDR3 length: 15 amino acids. The V gene end was trimmed by 5 bases and the J gene end by 0 bases; junction bases not matched to a gene: 5. The CDR3 DNA follows: TGTGCCAGCAGCCTTAGCGGGAGTGACTCCTACGAGCAGTACTTC. This gives the protein CASSLSGSDSYEQYF.

The chain recombines TRBV11-1 with TRBJ2-1; TRBD2 matches 9 bases. CDR3 length: 22 residues. V lost 4 bases to trimming and J lost 0 bases; unmatched junction nucleotides: 22. Germline V gives CDR1 SGHAT, CDR2 FQDESV (reference sequence). The CDR3 sequence: CASSSGRIAGVPQRISYNEQFF. The CDR3 region has the DNA TGTGCCAGCAGCTCCGGACGGATAGCGGGAGTACCTCAGCGCATCTCCTACAATGAGCAGTTCTTC.

This sequence joins TRBV7-9 and TRBJ2-5; D possibly matches TRBD1 or TRBD2 (6 bases each). The tail of the sequence fits TRBJ2-1 better, so the J call may be wrong. The CDR3 consists of 15 residues. Looked up from germline, CDR1 is SEHNR and CDR2 is FQNEAQ (reference sequence). The DNA of the CDR3 is TGTGCCAGCAGCTTCTCAGGGGACTTGAAAAATGAGCAGTTCTTC. Protein sequence: CASSFSGDLKNEQFF.

This clonotype was seen repeatedly, ten times or more. The gene calls are TRBV29-1 and TRBJ1-4; 8 bases match TRBD1. In germline, CDR1 is SQVTM, CDR2 ANQGSEA. The CDR3 runs 15 residues. The V segment lost 7 bases and the J segment 8 bases; nucleotides outside the gene matches: 15. The CDR3 spells CSAEGGAGGYEKLFF. The CDR3 bases are TGCAGCGCCGAAGGAGGGGCAGGGGGCTACGAAAAACTGTTTTTT. The entire variable domain, with the rest obtained from reference TRBV29-1 and TRBJ1-4, is as follows: SAVISQKPSRDICQRGTSLTIQCQVDSQVTMMFWYRQQPGQSLTLIATANQGSEATYESGFVIDKFPISRPNLTFSTLTVSNMSPEDSSIYLCSAEGGAGGYEKLFFGSGTQLSVL.

This clonotype showed up just once. The chain has TRBV5-1 and TRBJ2-7; perhaps TRBD1 as D (5 bases). This CDR3 region has 14 residues. Between the trimmed V and J ends, which lost 4 bases and 5 bases, there was a span of 16 bases. CDR1 and CDR2 (germline): SGHRS, YFSETQ. CDR3: CASSQGHEPNEQYF. Written as DNA, the CDR3 is TGCGCCAGCAGCCAAGGACACGAACCCAACGAGCAGTACTTC.

The chain is built from TRBV5-1 and TRBJ2-5; D not resolved. Gene TRBJ2-7 matches the end of the DNA better, so the J call may be wrong. The CDR3 length is 13 residues. CDR1 is SGHRS, CDR2 YFSETQ, per germline. The CDR3 sequence: CASSLEFPYEQYF. CDR3 coding DNA: TGCGCCAGCAGCTTGGAATTTCCCTACGAGCAGTACTTC.

The chain couples TRBV18 to TRBJ1-1, with 8 bases identical to TRBD1. After removal of 4 bases from V and 8 bases from J, the junction contained 3 bases not matched to a gene. Per the germline V gene, CDR1 is KGHSH and CDR2 is LQKENI. The CDR3 length is 12 residues. Here the CDR3 DNA reads TGTGCCAGCTCACTGCGGACAGGGGAAGCTTTCTTT. Translation gives CASSLRTGEAFF.

In this sample, this clonotype turned up many times. J is TRBJ2-1 and V is TRBV12-3 or TRBV12-4, with TRBD2 matching 7 bases. V dropped 6 bases and J dropped 4; count of bases not matched to a gene: 3. This CDR3 spans 13 amino acids. The CDR3 spells CASRRGTYNEQFF. CDR3 bases: TGTGCCAGCAGGCGGGGGACGTACAATGAGCAGTTCTTC.

This clonotype showed up just a few times. The V gene is TRBV6-6, the J gene TRBJ2-7; D is uncertain. The CDR3 is made up of 12 amino acids. Germline V gene sequence: CDR1 MNHNY, CDR2 SVGAGI (reference sequence). V was clipped by 0 bases and J by 7 bases, with 7 bases between them. CDR3 coding DNA: TGTGCCAGCAGTTACTCGTCTCGGGAGCAGTACTTC. This translates into CASSYSSREQYF.

There are a few counts of this clonotype. The chain uses TRBV20-1 and TRBJ2-5; D is uncertain. The CDR3 contains 14 residues. Looked up from germline, CDR1 is DFQATT and CDR2 is SNEGSKA (reference sequence). Trimming removed 0 bases from V and 2 bases from J, with 10 bases in between. DNA for the CDR3: TGCAGTGCTAGAGATCCAACCAGTCAAGAGACCCAGTACTTC. This codes for CSARDPTSQETQYF.

CDR3 sequence: CASSQGTGSHTQYF. For the CDR3, the DNA is TGTGCCAGCAGCCAAGGCACAGGGAGCCATACGCAGTATTTT. The chain recombines TRBV3-1 with TRBJ2-3, with D possibly matching TRBD1 (6 bases). Trimming removed 1 base at V and 7 bases at J, with 12 bases between. Germline lookup yields CDR1 LGHDT and CDR2 YNNKEL (reference sequence). The CDR3 is 14 residues long.

The gene calls are TRBV7-2 and TRBJ1-3; D remains ambiguous. CDR1 SGHTA and CDR2 FQGNSA come from the germline V gene. Trimming stripped 1 base from V and 0 bases from J, with 10 bases between. The CDR3 is made up of 16 amino acids. The CDR3 region is CASSLVKDFSGNTIYF. The DNA for the CDR3 is TGTGCCAGCAGCTTAGTCAAGGATTTCTCTGGAAACACCATATATTTT.

V and J are TRBV7-2 and TRBJ2-3; TRBD2 aligns across 7 bases. V lost 4 bases to trimming and J lost 0 bases; unmatched junction nucleotides: 7. Germline CDR1 SGHTA, CDR2 FQGNSA. CDR3 length: 16 residues. CDR3 sequence: CASSSHSSGSTDTQYF. CDR3 DNA sequence: TGTGCCAGCAGCTCCCACTCTAGCGGAAGCACAGATACGCAGTATTTT.